This TCR beta chain comes out of a study of blood T cell repertoires in COVID-19. The sample holds one count of this clone. TCRdb keeps only in-frame clones here, not all; method: immunoSEQ multiplex PCR. The sample consists of hundreds of thousands of clones, about 81% of them appearing once. This CDR3 is built from 14 residues. The junction had 7 bases not matched to a gene; V was cut back by 10 bases and J by 0 bases. Germline loops: CDR1 ENHRY, CDR2 SYGVKD. The sequenced sample was PBMCs or T cells enriched from blood (not recorded which). This clonotype was obtained from a man aged 30 to 39 with acute COVID-19. The chain couples TRBV10-3 to TRBJ1-1; 8 nucleotides align to TRBD1. CDR3 amino acids: CATKGQEMNTEAFF. CDR3 nucleotide sequence: TGTGCCACCAAGGGACAGGAAATGAACACTGAAGCTTTCTTT.